The present entry profiles one T cell receptor beta chain with its context. Its specificity is not known. Only CD45RO-negative cells positively selected for CCR7 counted as naive CD8 cells, so terminally differentiated effector memory CD45RA+ cells were excluded. These data are taken from a study of shared clonotypes between healthy human individuals. General observations from the study: A handful of donors had roughly 5% of their naive CD4 clonotypes in common. Tissue TCR repertoires likely differ from these blood-only repertoires.

Germline CDR1 reads SGDLS; CDR2 reads YYNGEE. V lost 3 bases to trimming and J lost 8 bases, with 18 bases between them. The CDR3 totals 15 residues. Measured with immunoSEQ multiplex PCR; TCRdb has only the in-frame clones, and not every one. This table holds about 2 million clones, approximately 94% found once. The sequence was obtained from a man aged 18 to 35 in good health. The rearrangement joins TRBV9 to TRBJ2-1, with D hard to call. Sequencing was done on a sample of naive CD8+ T cells sorted from blood. The CDR3 spells CASSAGLAGWDEQFF. The CDR3, as DNA: TGTGCCAGCAGCGCCGGGCTGGCAGGATGGGATGAGCAGTTCTTC. Full variable domain (missing parts from reference TRBV9 and TRBJ2-1): DSGVTQTPKHLITATGQRVTLRCSPRSGDLSVYWYQQSLDQGLQFLIQYYNGEERAKGNILERFSAQQFPDLHSELNLSSLELGDSALYFCASSAGLAGWDEQFFGPGTRLTVL.